The entry below describes one T cell receptor beta chain. The target antigen is unknown. The data were obtained in a study of PD-1 blockade in classical Hodgkin lymphoma. Relapse was seen in all patients after autologous stem cell transplantation, and brentuximab vedotin exposure was variable. Study-level findings and limits: The study found complete responders had baseline diversity similar to newly diagnosed patients. Differences between repertoires have undefined causes, possibly disease activity or prior therapy. By C4D1, diversity of CD4+ TCRs had risen significantly, whereas that of CD8+ TCRs had not.

Assay: immunoSEQ multiplex PCR; the TCRdb copy retains only in-frame clones and omits some. The sample records 40,000 to 45,000 clones, 76% being singletons. Germline V gives CDR1 SNHLY, CDR2 FYNNEI. V was cut by 4 bases and J by 1 base, with 11 bases left in between. The CDR3 is made up of 14 amino acids. The clonotype originates from a human donor with classical Hodgkin lymphoma. The rearrangement joins TRBV2 to TRBJ2-7, with a possible D match to TRBD1 (6 bases). This specimen was peripheral blood mononuclear cells (PBMCs), taken at baseline. For the CDR3, the DNA is TGTGCCAGCAGTGTTCAGGGGCCGTCCTACGAGCAGTACTTC. Its translation is CASSVQGPSYEQYF.